This entry lists 12 T cell receptor beta chains sequenced from one sample in a study of response to subunit inactivated influenza vaccine. TCRdb passed the RT-PCR reads through MiXCR, listing each CDR3 protein once. Here the sample spans about 520,000 distinct CDR3 sequences, around 25% being singletons. Sequenced here: CD4+ T cells sorted from PBMCs, sampled roughly 5 days after vaccination. These receptors originate from a man aged 45-65 years who received an inactivated influenza vaccine.

This chain uses TRBV4-2 with TRBJ2-7, with a weak D call TRBD1 (6 bases). This CDR3 is built from 16 residues. Germline V gene lookup returns CDR1 LGHNA and CDR2 YNFKEQ. V was clipped by 0 bases and J by 2 bases, with 14 bases between them. CDR3 region: CASSQDFGTSTYEQYF. CDR3 DNA sequence: TGTGCCAGCAGCCAAGATTTTGGGACAAGTACCTACGAGCAGTACTTC.

The rearrangement uses TRBV7-8 and TRBJ2-7; D possibly corresponds to TRBD1 (5 bases). Trimming removed 6 bases at V and 4 bases at J, with 22 bases between. Germline lookup yields CDR1 SGHVS and CDR2 FQNEAQ. The CDR3 has 16 residues. CDR3 sequence reads: CASSPRIAGQSYEQYF. The CDR3 coding sequence is TGTGCCAGCAGTCCCCGGATCGCAGGGCAATCATACGAGCAGTACTTC.

The sample holds a few counts of this clonotype. CDR3 residues: CASSSRQGVGEKLFF. The CDR3 nucleotides read TGTGCCAGCAGTTCCCGACAGGGGGTAGGTGAAAAACTGTTTTTT. This sequence joins TRBV12-3 or TRBV12-4 and TRBJ1-4; TRBD1 matches at 9 bases. V trimming: 4 bases; J trimming: 7 bases; junction bases outside the gene matches: 7. This CDR3 has 15 residues.

In its sample, this clonotype was seen a few times. V usage is TRBV7-3 and J usage is TRBJ2-1; D remains unclear. V lost 2 bases to trimming and J lost 5 bases, with 7 bases between them. This CDR3 has 13 residues. Germline CDR1 reads SGHTA; CDR2 reads FQGTGA. CDR3 DNA sequence: TGTGCCAGCAGCTTATCAGTAAACAATGAGCAGTTCTTC. This sequence encodes CASSLSVNNEQFF.

This chain links TRBV7-2 with TRBJ1-2, with D perhaps TRBD1 (5 bases). The V gene lost 3 bases and the J gene lost 7 bases, with 9 bases spanning the gap. The CDR3 runs to 12 residues. Germline loops: CDR1 SGHTA, CDR2 FQGNSA. This CDR3 reads CASSFAGSGYTF. The CDR3 DNA follows: TGTGCCAGCAGCTTCGCAGGGTCTGGCTACACCTTC.

This clonotype has a handful of counts. V gene TRBV4-1 combines with J gene TRBJ2-5, with 7 bases that match TRBD1. Germline V gene lookup returns CDR1 MGHRA and CDR2 YSYEKL. V was pared by 6 bases and J by 2 bases, with 12 bases of the junction left unmatched. The CDR3 is made up of 16 amino acids. The CDR3 coding sequence is TGCGCCAGCAGTATCTCTCCGGGACAGACACAAGAGACCCAGTACTTC. It yields the protein CASSISPGQTQETQYF.

This rearrangement joins TRBV5-1 to TRBJ2-1; 7 bases align to TRBD2. Trimming took 0 bases from V and 0 from J; bases not matched to a gene: 9. Germline assignment: CDR1 SGHRS and CDR2 YFSETQ. This CDR3 spans 18 amino acids. This CDR3 reads CASSLARWEGSSYNEQFF. Written as DNA, the CDR3 is TGCGCCAGCAGCTTGGCCCGGTGGGAGGGGAGCTCCTACAATGAGCAGTTCTTC.

In its sample, this clonotype was seen a few times. The rearrangement joins TRBV20-1 to TRBJ1-4; D gene ambiguous. The CDR3 consists of 14 residues. V was clipped by 5 bases and J by 1 base, with 11 bases between them. Germline lookup yields CDR1 DFQATT and CDR2 SNEGSKA (reference sequence). Written as DNA, the CDR3 is TGCAGTGCTCCTCCACCCGAAACTAATGAAAAACTGTTTTTT. Translation: CSAPPPETNEKLFF.

This clonotype was seen only a few times. The chain employs TRBV5-1 and TRBJ2-3; D might be TRBD2 (5 bases). V gave up 4 bases and J gave up 3 bases, with 15 bases separating them. The V gene's germline CDR1 is SGHRS and CDR2 YFSETQ. This CDR3 has 15 amino acids. The CDR3 loop reads CASSLIEGRTDTQYF. The CDR3, as DNA: TGCGCCAGCAGCCTGATCGAGGGCCGGACAGATACGCAGTATTTT.

This clonotype was counted at least ten times. The chain recombines TRBV12-3 or TRBV12-4 with TRBJ2-1; 13 positions match TRBD2. Losses at the gene ends were 5 bases for V and 3 bases for J; bases not matched to a gene: 4. This CDR3 comprises 16 residues. The CDR3 DNA is TGTGCCAGCAGTCTGGGACTAGCGGGACGCTACAATGAGCAGTTCTTC. This gives the protein CASSLGLAGRYNEQFF.

In its sample, this clonotype was seen many times. The chain's CDR3 is CASSPGVTGGRNEQFF. The CDR3, as DNA: TGTGCCAGCAGCCCAGGTGTGACAGGGGGTAGGAATGAGCAGTTCTTC. The chain combines TRBV28 with TRBJ2-1; 9 bases line up with TRBD1. The CDR3 is made up of 16 amino acids. The ends lost 6 bases at V and 7 bases at J; junction bases unmatched: 13. Germline V gene data show CDR1 as MDHEN and CDR2 as SYDVKM.

The rearrangement links TRBV9 to TRBJ2-1; tentative D call: TRBD2 (6 bases). With 1 base removed from V and 5 bases from J, the gap between germline ends came to 13 bases. Germline loops: CDR1 SGDLS, CDR2 YYNGEE. The CDR3 length is 15 residues. The CDR3 bases are TGTGCCAGCAGCGTAAATCAGCGGGTGAACAATGAGCAGTTCTTC. Residues: CASSVNQRVNNEQFF.